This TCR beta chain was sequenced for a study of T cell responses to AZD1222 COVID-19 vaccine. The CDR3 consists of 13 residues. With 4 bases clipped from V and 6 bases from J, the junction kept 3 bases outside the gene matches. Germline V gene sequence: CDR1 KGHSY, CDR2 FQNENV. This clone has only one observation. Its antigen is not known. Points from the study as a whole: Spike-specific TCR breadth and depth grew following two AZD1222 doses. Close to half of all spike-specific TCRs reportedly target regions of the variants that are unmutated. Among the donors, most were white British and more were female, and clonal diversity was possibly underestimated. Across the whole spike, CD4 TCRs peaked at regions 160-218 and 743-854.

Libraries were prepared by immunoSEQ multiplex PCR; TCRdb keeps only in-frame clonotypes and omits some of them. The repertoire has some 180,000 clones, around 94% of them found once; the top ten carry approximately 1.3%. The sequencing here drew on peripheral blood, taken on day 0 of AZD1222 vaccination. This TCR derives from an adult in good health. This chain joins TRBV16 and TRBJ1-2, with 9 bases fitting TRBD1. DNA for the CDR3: TGTGCCAGCAGCCGGGACAGGGTGGATGGCTACACCTTC. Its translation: CASSRDRVDGYTF.